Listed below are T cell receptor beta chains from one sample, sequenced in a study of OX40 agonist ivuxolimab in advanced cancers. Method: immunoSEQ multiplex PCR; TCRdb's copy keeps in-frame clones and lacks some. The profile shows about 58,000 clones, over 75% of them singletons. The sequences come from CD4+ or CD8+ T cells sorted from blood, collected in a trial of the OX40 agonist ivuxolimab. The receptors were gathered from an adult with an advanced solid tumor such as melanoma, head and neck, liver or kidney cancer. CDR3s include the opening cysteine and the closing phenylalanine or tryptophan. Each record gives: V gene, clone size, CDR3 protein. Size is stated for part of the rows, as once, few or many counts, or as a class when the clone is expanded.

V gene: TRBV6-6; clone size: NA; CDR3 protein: CASSRQGSGRYNEQFF
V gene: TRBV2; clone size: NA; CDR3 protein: CASKKALYNEQFF
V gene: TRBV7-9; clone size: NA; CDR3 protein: CASSQLAGGGTDTQYF
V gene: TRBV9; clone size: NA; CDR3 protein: CASSVQTGTSGIGNEQFF
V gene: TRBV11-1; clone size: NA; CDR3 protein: CASTKTRDRGSEQFF
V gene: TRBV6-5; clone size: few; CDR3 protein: CASSYTGRMNTEAFF
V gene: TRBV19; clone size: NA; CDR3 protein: CASSIPLQGSGNTIYF
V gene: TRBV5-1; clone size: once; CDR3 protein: CASSLVAEESTDTQYF
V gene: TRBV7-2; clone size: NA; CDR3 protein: CASRGGSNYGYTF
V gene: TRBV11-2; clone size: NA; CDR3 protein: CASSVLASSYEQYF
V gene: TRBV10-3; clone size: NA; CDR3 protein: CAISRVGYEQYF
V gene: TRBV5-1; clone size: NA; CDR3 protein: CASSFGTEGNTIYF
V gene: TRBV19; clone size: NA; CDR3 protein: CASSIGWAGGEETQYF
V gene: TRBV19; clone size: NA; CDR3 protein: CASSNGQYSNQPQHF
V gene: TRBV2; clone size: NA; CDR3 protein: CASSGSLAGGETQYF
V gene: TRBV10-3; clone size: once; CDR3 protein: CAIAPLGQGANEQYF
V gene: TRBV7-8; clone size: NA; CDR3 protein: CASKPLGGTEAFF
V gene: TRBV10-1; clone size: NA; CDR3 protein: CASQGPQETDTQYF
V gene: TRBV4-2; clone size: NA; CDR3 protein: CASSQADSYTGELFF
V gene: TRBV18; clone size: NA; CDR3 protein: CASSPPTARHLNYGYTF
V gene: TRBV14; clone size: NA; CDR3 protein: CASSLQGLEAFF
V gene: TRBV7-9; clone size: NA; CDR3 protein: CASSAMDRDGEKLFF
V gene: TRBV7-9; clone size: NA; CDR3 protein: CASSSDPSTEAFF
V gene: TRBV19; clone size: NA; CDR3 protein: CATDLQGGIRPSTDTQYF